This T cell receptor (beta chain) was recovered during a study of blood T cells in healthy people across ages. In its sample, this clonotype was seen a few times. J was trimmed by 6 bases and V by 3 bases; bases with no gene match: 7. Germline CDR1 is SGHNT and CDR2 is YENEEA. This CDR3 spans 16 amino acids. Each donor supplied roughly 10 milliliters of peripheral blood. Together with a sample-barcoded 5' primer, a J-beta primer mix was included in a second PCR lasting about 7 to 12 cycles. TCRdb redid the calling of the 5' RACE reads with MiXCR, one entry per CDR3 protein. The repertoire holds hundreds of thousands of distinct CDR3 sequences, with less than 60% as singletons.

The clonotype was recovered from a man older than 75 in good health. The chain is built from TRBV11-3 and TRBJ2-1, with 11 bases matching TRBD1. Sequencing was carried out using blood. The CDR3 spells CASSLVAGTGGNEQFF. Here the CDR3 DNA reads TGTGCCAGCAGCTTGGTGGCGGGGACAGGGGGCAATGAGCAGTTCTTC.